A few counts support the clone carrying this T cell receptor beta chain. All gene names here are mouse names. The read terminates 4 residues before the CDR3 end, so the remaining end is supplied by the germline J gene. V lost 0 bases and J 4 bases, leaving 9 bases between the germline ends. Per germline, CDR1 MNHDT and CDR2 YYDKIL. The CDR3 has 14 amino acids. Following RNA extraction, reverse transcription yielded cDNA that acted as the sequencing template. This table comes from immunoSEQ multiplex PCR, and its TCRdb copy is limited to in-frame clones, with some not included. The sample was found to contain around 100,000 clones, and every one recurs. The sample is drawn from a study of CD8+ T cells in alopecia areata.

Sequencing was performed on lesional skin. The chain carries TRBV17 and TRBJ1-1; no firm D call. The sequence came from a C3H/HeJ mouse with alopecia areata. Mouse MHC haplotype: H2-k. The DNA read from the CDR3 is TGTGCTAGCAGTAGAGATCTGGGAGGCACA. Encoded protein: CASSRDLGGT. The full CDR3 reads CASSRDLGGTEVFF.